This entry concerns a single TCR beta chain. The antigen remains unidentified. The sample comes from a study of T cell responses to AZD1222 COVID-19 vaccine. Overall study: The study pooled second doses at about 4 or about 12 weeks. Whole-study findings and limits: A mostly white British donor set with more females was recruited, and clonal diversity was possibly underestimated. AZD1222 recipients seropositive at baseline numbered only five to seven. With two AZD1222 doses given, Spike-specific TCR breadth and depth both rose.

The data were produced by immunoSEQ multiplex PCR, yet TCRdb's version contains in-frame clones alone and is incomplete. This table has 100,000 to 120,000 clones, around 92% appearing once. The V end lost 8 bases, the J end lost 5 bases, and 25 bases lay between the germline ends. This CDR3 comprises 17 residues. Per the germline V gene, CDR1 is MNHEY and CDR2 is SMNVEV (reference sequence). The origin of this receptor is an adult in good health. The chain employs TRBV27 and TRBJ1-5, with TRBD1 as a possible D gene (6 bases). The sample was peripheral blood, taken on day 0 of AZD1222 vaccination. The CDR3 protein is CASGARRQGNRDQPQHF. In DNA form, the CDR3 reads TGTGCCAGCGGTGCGCGGCGTCAGGGGAATAGGGATCAGCCCCAGCATTTT.